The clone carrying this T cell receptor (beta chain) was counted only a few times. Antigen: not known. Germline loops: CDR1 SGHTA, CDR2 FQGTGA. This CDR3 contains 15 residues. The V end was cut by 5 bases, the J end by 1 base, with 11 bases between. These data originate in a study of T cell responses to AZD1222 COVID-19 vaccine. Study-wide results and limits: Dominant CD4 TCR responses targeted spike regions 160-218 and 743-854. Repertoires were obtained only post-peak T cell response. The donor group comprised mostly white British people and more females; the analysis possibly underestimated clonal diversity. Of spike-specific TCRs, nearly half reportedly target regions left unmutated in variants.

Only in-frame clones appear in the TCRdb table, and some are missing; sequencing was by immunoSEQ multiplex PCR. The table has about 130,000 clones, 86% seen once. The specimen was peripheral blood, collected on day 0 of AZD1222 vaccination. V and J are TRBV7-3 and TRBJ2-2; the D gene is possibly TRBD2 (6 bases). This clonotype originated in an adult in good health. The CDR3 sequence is CASSPPGGNTGELFF. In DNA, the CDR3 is TGTGCCAGCAGCCCCCCCGGGGGGAACACCGGGGAGCTGTTTTTT.